These 23 T cell receptor beta chains share one sample of origin, sequenced in a study of blood T cell repertoires in COVID-19. This table comes from immunoSEQ multiplex PCR, and its TCRdb copy is limited to in-frame clones, with some not included. Here the sample spans just under 350,000 clones, about 90% being singletons. Input material: peripheral blood. The source is a woman between 18 and 29 years old who had recovered from COVID-19.

The rearrangement uses TRBV5-1 and TRBJ1-1; 8 bases fit TRBD1. CDR3 length: 15 amino acids. The trim removed 4 bases at V and 11 bases at J, leaving 16 bases unmatched. CDR1 SGHRS and CDR2 YFSETQ come from the germline V gene. CDR3 amino acids: CASSRDRQTTQGAFF. CDR3 nucleotide sequence: TGCGCCAGCAGCCGGGACAGGCAGACTACCCAAGGGGCTTTCTTT.

The gene calls are TRBV6-5 and TRBJ1-2; D unresolved. With 10 bases removed from V and 4 bases from J, the gap between germline ends came to 19 bases. The CDR3 sequence is 14 residues long. The germline CDR1 and CDR2 sequences are MNHEY and SVGAGI. The CDR3 loop is CATGRQDGLYGYTF. As DNA, the CDR3 is TGTGCCACGGGCCGACAAGACGGACTCTATGGCTACACCTTC.

The chain employs TRBV11-3 and TRBJ2-2; 9 bases agree with TRBD1. Germline-derived CDR1 and CDR2 are SGHNT and YENEEA. The CDR3 is 16 residues long. J lost 3 bases, V lost 6 bases, and 8 bases had no gene match. CDR3 bases: TGTGCCAGCAGTTATACCGGGACAGGGTACACCGGGGAGCTGTTTTTT. Its translation: CASSYTGTGYTGELFF.

This clone came up once. The chain recombines TRBV6-2 or TRBV6-3 with TRBJ2-3, with 7 positions matching TRBD2. Germline CDR1 MNHEY, CDR2 SVGEGT. The trim removed 4 bases at V and 9 bases at J, leaving 10 bases unmatched. This CDR3 contains 14 residues. The CDR3 here is CASSSLAETKTQYF. CDR3 nucleotide sequence: TGTGCCAGCAGTTCCCTAGCGGAGACAAAAACGCAGTATTTT.

Regarding this clone: Other DNA sequences in the same sample also yield this CDR3. The chain recombines TRBV11-3 with TRBJ2-1; D remains unclear. Germline CDR1 reads SGHNT; CDR2 reads YENEEA. Trimming left V 1 base short and J 7 bases short, with 5 bases between. The CDR3 spans 12 residues. For the CDR3, the DNA is TGTGCCAGCAGCTTAGCCTCGAATGAGCAGTTCTTC. Protein sequence: CASSLASNEQFF. The full variable domain, with the rest looked up from reference TRBV11-3 and TRBJ2-1, is EAGVVQSPRYKIIEKKQPVAFWCNPISGHNTLYWYLQNLGQGPELLIRYENEEAVDDSQLPKDRFSAERLKGVDSTLKIQPAELGDSAVYLCASSLASNEQFFGPGTRLTVL.

The sample holds a few counts of this clone. The V call is TRBV13, the J call TRBJ2-3, with 12 nucleotides matching TRBD2. Per the germline V gene, CDR1 is PRHDT and CDR2 is FYEKMQ (reference sequence). After removal of 4 bases from V and 5 bases from J, the junction contained 7 bases not matched to a gene. The CDR3 contains 16 residues. The CDR3 reads CASSSKRLAGVDTQYF. DNA of the CDR3: TGTGCCAGCAGCTCCAAAAGACTAGCGGGAGTAGATACGCAGTATTTT.

The V and J genes are TRBV18 and TRBJ2-3, with TRBD2 matching over 9 bases. V lost 1 base, J lost 4 bases, and 6 bases stayed unmatched. The germline V gene encodes CDR1 KGHSH and CDR2 LQKENI. This CDR3 has 16 amino acids. The CDR3 DNA reads TGTGCCAGCTCACCACGTGGTAGCGGGAGCTCAGATACGCAGTATTTT. Its protein is CASSPRGSGSSDTQYF.

V and J are TRBV4-1 and TRBJ1-1; D uncertain. The ends were cut back, 0 bases at V and 4 bases at J, with 15 bases in the middle. This CDR3 is 16 amino acids long. Germline-derived CDR1 and CDR2 are MGHRA and YSYEKL. The CDR3 DNA follows: TGCGCCAGCAGCCAAGAACCGGGGTATATGACCACTGAAGCTTTCTTT. Translation gives CASSQEPGYMTTEAFF.

The chain is built from TRBV7-2 and TRBJ2-1; no definite D call. With 0 bases removed from V and 8 bases from J, the gap between germline ends came to 8 bases. CDR3 size: 13 residues. In germline, CDR1 is SGHTA, CDR2 FQGNSA. CDR3 residues: CASSLAASHEQFF. DNA for the CDR3: TGTGCCAGCAGCTTAGCTGCTAGTCATGAGCAGTTCTTC.

V gene TRBV5-1 combines with J gene TRBJ2-3; TRBD2 agrees at 10 bases. V shed 0 bases, J shed 3 bases, and the junction held 13 bases outside the gene matches. Germline lookup yields CDR1 SGHRS and CDR2 YFSETQ. This CDR3 spans 19 amino acids. The CDR3 protein is CASSLGRTSGGAPTDTQYF. CDR3 DNA: TGCGCCAGCAGCTTGGGCAGGACTAGCGGAGGGGCCCCAACAGATACGCAGTATTTT.

The chain carries TRBV5-4 and TRBJ2-2; 12 bases are shared with TRBD2. Germline CDR1 reads SGHNT; CDR2 reads YYREEE (reference sequence). This CDR3 has 16 amino acids. The ends lost 4 bases at V and 7 bases at J; junction bases unmatched: 8. This chain's CDR3 is CASSRRLAGDLGELFF. The CDR3 DNA follows: TGTGCCAGCAGCCGGCGACTAGCGGGAGACCTCGGGGAGCTGTTTTTT.

The chain has TRBV7-2 and TRBJ2-3; possibly TRBD2 for D (5 bases). The length of the CDR3 is 13 residues. Between the trimmed V and J ends, which lost 0 bases and 9 bases, there was a span of 10 bases. Germline V gene lookup returns CDR1 SGHTA and CDR2 FQGNSA. The CDR3 nucleotides read TGTGCCAGCAGCTTAGCGGGAGCGATAACGCAGTATTTT. Its protein product is CASSLAGAITQYF.

The chain employs TRBV7-2 and TRBJ2-6; D call uncertain. The CDR3 is 15 amino acids. With 5 bases removed from V and 4 bases from J, the gap between germline ends came to 12 bases. CDR1 SGHTA and CDR2 FQGNSA come from the germline V gene. The CDR3 region is CASSNQVRGANVLTF. CDR3 nucleotides: TGTGCCAGCAGCAACCAGGTCCGGGGGGCCAACGTCCTGACTTTC.

The chain recombines TRBV15 with TRBJ2-3, with TRBD1 identical over 8 bases. V shed 3 bases, J shed 1 base, and the junction held 6 bases outside the gene matches. CDR3 length: 16 residues. Per germline, CDR1 LNHNV and CDR2 YYDKDF (reference sequence). The CDR3 nucleotides are TGTGCCACCAGCAGGAGGACAGGGACTGGCACAGATACGCAGTATTTT. This codes for CATSRRTGTGTDTQYF.

This clone was picked up a small number of times. The J gene is TRBJ1-1, the V gene TRBV12-3 or TRBV12-4, with 9 bases that match TRBD1. V shed 4 bases and J 7 bases; nucleotides not matched to a gene: 4. The CDR3 extends over 13 amino acids. This CDR3 is CASSWDRVYEAFF. The CDR3 coding sequence is TGTGCCAGCAGTTGGGACAGGGTCTATGAAGCTTTCTTT.

There are a few counts of this clone. This chain links TRBV28 with TRBJ2-2, with TRBD1 as a possible D gene (5 bases). Trimming pared 6 bases from V and 3 bases from J, leaving 11 bases between. Germline V lookup: CDR1 MDHEN, CDR2 SYDVKM. The CDR3 contains 14 residues. CDR3 coding DNA: TGTGCCAGCAGCCGCGACAGCCACACCGGGGAGCTGTTTTTT. It yields the protein CASSRDSHTGELFF.

This clone is a singleton in its sample. The rearrangement links TRBV6-5 to TRBJ1-1; a possible D gene is TRBD1 (6 bases). Germline CDR1 MNHEY, CDR2 SVGAGI. V was clipped by 6 bases and J by 4 bases, with 15 bases between them. The CDR3 length is 14 residues. In DNA form, the CDR3 reads TGTGCCAGCAGCCCGACAGGTCTCGGCACTGAAGCTTTCTTT. Protein sequence: CASSPTGLGTEAFF.

The chain recombines TRBV12-5 with TRBJ2-7, with no clear D. CDR3 length equals 11 residues. V lost 3 bases to trimming and J lost 4 bases, with 4 bases between them. The V gene's germline CDR1 is LGHNT and CDR2 FRNRAP. This CDR3 reads CASGLAYEQYV. In DNA, the CDR3 is TGTGCTAGTGGTTTAGCTTACGAGCAGTACGTC.

The chain couples TRBV6-6 to TRBJ1-5; 10 bases line up with TRBD1. CDR3 length: 14 residues. Germline trimming cut 6 bases from V and 6 bases from J; bases unmatched to any gene: 5. The germline V gene has CDR1 MNHNY and CDR2 SVGAGI (reference sequence). The CDR3 bases are TGTGCCAGCAGAGCCGGGACAGGGGTTCAGCCCCAGCATTTT. Its protein product is CASRAGTGVQPQHF.

The chain has TRBV2 and TRBJ2-1, with TRBD1 identical over 7 bases. Germline V gives CDR1 SNHLY, CDR2 FYNNEI. The length of the CDR3 is 15 residues. V gave up 6 bases and J gave up 0 bases; unmatched junction bases: 5. CDR3 DNA sequence: TGTGCCAGCAGCGCGGACAGGTCCTCCTACAATGAGCAGTTCTTC. Its protein is CASSADRSSYNEQFF.

The chain has TRBV4-3 and TRBJ1-1; D call uncertain. V was shortened by 1 base and J by 11 bases, with 14 bases between the two germline ends. The CDR3 loop spans 13 amino acids. The germline V gene encodes CDR1 LGHNA and CDR2 YSLEER. CDR3 region: CASSQAVSSEAFF. The DNA of the CDR3 is TGCGCCAGCAGCCAAGCCGTGAGTTCCGAGGCTTTCTTT.

The CDR3 reads CASSFRRGAGLVVDYGYTF. The CDR3 DNA is TGTGCCAGCAGCTTTAGAAGGGGCGCAGGGCTAGTAGTAGACTATGGCTACACCTTC. This chain links TRBV7-2 with TRBJ1-2; tentative D call: TRBD1 (5 bases). CDR3 length: 19 residues. The germline gives CDR1 SGHTA, CDR2 FQGNSA. V was clipped by 3 bases and J by 3 bases, with 26 bases between them.

The chain uses TRBV19 and TRBJ2-5; possible D gene TRBD2, 6 bases. V was trimmed by 2 bases and J by 7 bases, leaving 14 bases between them. The CDR3 has 14 amino acids. Per the germline V gene, CDR1 is LNHDA and CDR2 is SQIVND (reference sequence). In DNA, the CDR3 is TGTGCCAGTAGTATATCGGGGGTGGGAGCGACCCAGTACTTC. This translates into CASSISGVGATQYF.